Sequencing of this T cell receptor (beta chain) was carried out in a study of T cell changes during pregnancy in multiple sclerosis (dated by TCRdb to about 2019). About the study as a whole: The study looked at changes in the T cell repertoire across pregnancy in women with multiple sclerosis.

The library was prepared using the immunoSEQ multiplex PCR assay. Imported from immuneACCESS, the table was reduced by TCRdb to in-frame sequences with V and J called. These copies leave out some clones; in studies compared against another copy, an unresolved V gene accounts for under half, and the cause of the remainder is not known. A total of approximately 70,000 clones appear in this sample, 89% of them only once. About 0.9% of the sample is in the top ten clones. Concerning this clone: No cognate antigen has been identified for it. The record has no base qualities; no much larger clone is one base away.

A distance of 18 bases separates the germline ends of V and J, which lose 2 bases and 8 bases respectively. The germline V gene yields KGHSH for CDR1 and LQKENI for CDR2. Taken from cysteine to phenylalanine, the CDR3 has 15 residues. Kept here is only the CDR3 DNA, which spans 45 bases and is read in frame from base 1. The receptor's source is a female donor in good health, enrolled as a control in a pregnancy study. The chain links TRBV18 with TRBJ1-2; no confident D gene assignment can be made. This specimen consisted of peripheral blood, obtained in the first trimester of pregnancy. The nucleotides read TGTGCCAGCTCACCATCCGGCAAGGAGGTTGGCGGCTACACCTTC. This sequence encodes CASSPSGKEVGGYTF.